The rows below give T cell receptor beta chains drawn from one sample of a study of type 1 regulatory T cells. TCRdb re-called the reads with MiXCR, one entry per CDR3 protein. The sample includes about 65,000 distinct CDR3 sequences, around 49% of them seen just once. These receptors lack a known antigen. The sample was cultured non-Tr1 T cells, either the whole culture or a sorted T cell fraction (not recorded which). The receptor source for this set is a human donor in good health. The CDR3 runs from the conserved cysteine through the conserved F or W. The D gene is left open where the match is weak. Only some rows state a clone size, as once, few, many or a class for expanded clones.

J,V,size,length,D,CDR3,DNA
TRBJ2-5,TRBV11-2,-,12,-,CASSPTAETQYF,TGTGCCAGCAGCCCAACTGCGGAGACCCAGTACTTC
TRBJ1-2,TRBV5-5,-,13,-,CASSLGLDYGYTF,TGTGCCAGCAGCTTGGGACTGGACTATGGCTACACCTTC
TRBJ1-5,TRBV6-2/TRBV6-3,-,16,-,CASRPAQQGSNQPQHF,TGTGCCAGCAGACCCGCCCAGCAGGGGAGTAATCAGCCCCAGCATTTT
TRBJ2-5,TRBV10-2,few,13,TRBD2,CASVGLAQETQYF,TGCGCCAGCGTAGGACTAGCTCAGGAGACCCAGTACTTC
TRBJ2-7,TRBV6-2/TRBV6-3,-,17,-,CASSYAHQGGRPYEQYF,TGTGCCAGCAGTTACGCCCATCAAGGGGGGAGACCCTACGAGCAGTACTTC
TRBJ2-3,TRBV20-1,-,12,-,CSANRAGDTQYF,TGCAGTGCTAACCGGGCGGGGGATACGCAGTATTTT
TRBJ1-4,TRBV20-1,few,13,-,CSAQGTTNEKLFF,TGCAGTGCCCAGGGGACAACTAATGAAAAACTGTTTTTT
TRBJ1-2,TRBV6-5,-,16,-,CASSSSNTGTLGGYTF,TGTGCCAGCAGTTCCTCGAACACCGGGACCCTGGGAGGCTACACCTTC
TRBJ2-2,TRBV4-1,-,14,-,CASSGTPYTGELFF,TGCGCCAGCAGCGGGACGCCATACACCGGGGAGCTGTTTTTT
TRBJ2-5,TRBV11-2,once,17,TRBD1,CASSLGAGGSAGETQYF,TGTGCCAGCAGCTTAGGTGCAGGGGGTTCTGCAGGAGAGACCCAGTACTTC
TRBJ2-4,TRBV5-1,-,16,TRBD2,CASSLISLDTGGIQYF,TGCGCCAGCAGCTTAATCTCCTTGGACACGGGGGGCATTCAGTACTTC
TRBJ2-5,TRBV7-2,-,15,-,CASSSTPGVQETQYF,TGTGCCAGCAGCTCAACCCCGGGTGTCCAAGAGACCCAGTACTTC
TRBJ2-7,TRBV20-1,-,16,TRBD2,CSARPPSGGGSYEQYF,TGCAGTGCTAGACCTCCCAGCGGGGGCGGCTCCTACGAGCAGTACTTC
TRBJ1-4,TRBV5-1,-,13,-,CASSLDRNEKLFF,TGCGCCAGCAGCTTGGATAGAAATGAAAAACTGTTTTTT
TRBJ1-1,TRBV12-3/TRBV12-4,-,11,-,CAATMGLGAFF,TGTGCCGCTACTATGGGGTTGGGAGCTTTCTTT
TRBJ1-6,TRBV12-3/TRBV12-4,-,13,-,CASLPGPGSPLRF,TGTGCCAGCCTCCCGGGTCCGGGTTCACCCCTCCGCTTT
TRBJ1-1,TRBV6-6,-,20,-,CASSYNAATEVSYKSPEAFF,TGTGCCAGCAGTTACAATGCCGCAACGGAAGTTTCCTACAAGAGCCCTGAAGCTTTCTTT
TRBJ2-5,TRBV11-1,-,14,-,CASSRLAEQETQYF,TGTGCCAGCAGCCGCTTAGCGGAACAAGAGACCCAGTACTTC
TRBJ2-7,TRBV20-1,once,14,TRBD2,CSASPSGGTAIQYF,TGCAGTGCTAGCCCTAGCGGGGGCACAGCCATACAGTACTTC
TRBJ2-3,TRBV20-1,-,15,-,CSARDPAGRGDTQYF,TGCAGTGCTAGAGATCCGGCGGGGCGGGGAGATACGCAGTATTTT
TRBJ1-3,TRBV5-1,few,15,-,CASSPEGSSGNTIYF,TGCGCCAGCAGCCCGGAGGGCTCCTCTGGAAACACCATATATTTT
TRBJ2-2,TRBV5-1,-,15,-,CASSLAASETGELFF,TGCGCCAGCAGCTTGGCCGCTAGTGAGACCGGGGAGCTGTTTTTT
TRBJ1-2,TRBV15,-,13,TRBD1,CATSSRDRGGYTF,TGTGCCACCAGCAGCCGGGACAGGGGTGGCTACACCTTC
TRBJ2-3,TRBV4-3,medium-sized,16,TRBD2,CASSQVRGGGPDTQYF,TGCGCCAGCAGCCAAGTGCGCGGGGGGGGGCCAGATACGCAGTATTTT
TRBJ2-7,TRBV5-1,few,17,TRBD2,CASSSILSSGGRGEQYF,TGCGCCAGCAGCTCGATACTCTCTAGCGGGGGCCGGGGGGAGCAGTACTTC
TRBJ1-5,TRBV19,-,15,-,CASSISDTYNQPQHF,TGTGCCAGTAGTATATCCGACACTTACAATCAGCCCCAGCATTTT
TRBJ2-7,TRBV20-1,-,14,TRBD2,CSATSGGLLGEQYF,TGCAGTGCTACGAGCGGGGGACTGCTTGGGGAGCAGTACTTC
TRBJ2-1,TRBV28,few,13,-,CASGRAAYNEQFF,TGTGCCAGCGGTCGGGCGGCCTACAATGAGCAGTTCTTC
TRBJ1-1,TRBV5-1,-,14,-,CASSTTVPNTEAFF,TGCGCCAGCAGCACGACAGTGCCCAACACTGAAGCTTTCTTT
TRBJ2-7,TRBV4-1,few,13,-,CASSQERENEQYF,TGCGCCAGCAGCCAAGAAAGGGAGAACGAGCAGTACTTC
TRBJ2-1,TRBV6-1,few,15,TRBD2,CASSEAGASYNEQFF,TGTGCCAGCAGCGAAGCGGGGGCCTCCTACAATGAGCAGTTCTTC
TRBJ2-2,TRBV19,-,15,TRBD1,CASSPRDRRTGELFF,TGTGCCAGTAGTCCCCGGGACAGGAGAACCGGGGAGCTGTTTTTT
TRBJ1-3,TRBV5-4,-,14,TRBD1,CASSKDRFGNTIYF,TGTGCCAGCAGCAAGGACAGGTTTGGAAACACCATATATTTT
TRBJ2-1,TRBV6-4,few,15,-,CASSAEGGIYNEQFF,TGTGCCAGCAGCGCGGAGGGGGGGATATACAATGAGCAGTTCTTC
TRBJ2-5,TRBV12-3/TRBV12-4,-,11,-,CASGGRETQYF,TGTGCCAGCGGTGGGAGAGAGACCCAGTACTTC
TRBJ2-2,TRBV5-1,-,16,TRBD2,CASSKTGGANTGELYF,TGCGCCAGCAGCAAAACGGGGGGTGCGAACACCGGGGAGCTGTATTTT
TRBJ2-3,TRBV5-1,-,15,-,CASSLYFRSKDTQYF,TGCGCCAGCAGCTTGTATTTCAGGAGTAAGGATACGCAGTATTTT
TRBJ2-2,TRBV5-1,once,14,-,CASSYQGLPGELFF,TGCGCCAGCAGCTATCAGGGTCTGCCCGGGGAGCTGTTTTTT
TRBJ2-3,TRBV20-1,-,15,TRBD2,CSASPGGSGRDTQYF,TGCAGTGCTAGCCCGGGGGGGTCGGGGCGAGATACGCAGTATTTT
TRBJ1-6,TRBV20-1,-,14,-,CSARDIQGNSPLHF,TGCAGTGCTAGAGATATCCAGGGGAATTCACCCCTCCACTTT
TRBJ2-6,TRBV20-1,-,18,TRBD2,CSARVTSGGASGANVLTF,TGCAGTGCTAGAGTGACTAGCGGGGGGGCTTCTGGGGCCAACGTCCTGACTTTC
TRBJ1-1,TRBV20-1,-,15,TRBD1,CSARQGAFRDTEAFF,TGCAGTGCTAGACAGGGGGCATTTAGGGACACTGAAGCTTTCTTT
TRBJ1-2,TRBV5-1,many,18,-,CASSLAAPGSTFNYGYTF,TGCGCCAGCAGCTTGGCCGCACCCGGCTCAACGTTCAACTATGGCTACACCTTC
TRBJ1-2,TRBV2,-,15,-,CASSDSMRPPYGYTF,TGTGCCAGCAGTGATTCTATGAGACCCCCCTATGGCTACACCTTC
TRBJ2-1,TRBV2,once,11,-,CASSVASEFFF,TGTGCCAGCAGTGTCGCTAGCGAGTTTTTCTTC
TRBJ2-7,TRBV20-1,-,15,-,CSAYPGIGTSYEQYF,TGCAGTGCTTACCCGGGAATCGGCACATCCTACGAGCAGTACTTC
TRBJ2-7,TRBV12-3/TRBV12-4,-,12,-,CASSQDSHEQYF,TGTGCCAGCAGCCAAGACAGCCACGAGCAGTACTTC
TRBJ2-7,TRBV7-2,-,13,-,CASTPGVRFEQYF,TGTGCCAGCACCCCCGGGGTACGTTTCGAGCAGTACTTC
TRBJ1-3,TRBV7-8,few,16,-,CASSLAVTGTGNTIYF,TGTGCCAGCAGCTTAGCCGTTACAGGGACTGGAAACACCATATATTTT
TRBJ1-2,TRBV19,-,15,-,CASSIGAAANYGYTF,TGTGCCAGTAGTATAGGGGCAGCAGCTAACTATGGCTACACTTTC
TRBJ2-3,TRBV4-3,medium-sized,13,-,CASSPESTDTQYF,TGCGCCAGCAGCCCGGAGAGCACAGATACGCAGTATTTT
TRBJ2-5,TRBV5-1,-,13,-,CASRDPGKETQYF,TGCGCCAGCAGGGATCCGGGTAAAGAGACCCAGTACTTC
TRBJ2-1,TRBV7-9,-,18,-,CASSDVGGLAGAYNEQFF,TGTGCCAGCAGCGACGTAGGGGGTCTAGCCGGGGCCTACAATGAGCAGTTCTTC
TRBJ1-2,TRBV27,-,15,-,CASSLFAATNYGYTF,TGTGCCAGCAGTTTATTTGCAGCGACCAACTATGGCTACACCTTC
TRBJ2-5,TRBV29-1,-,15,TRBD2,CSVRLAGGSQETQYF,TGCAGCGTGCGACTAGCGGGGGGCTCCCAAGAGACCCAGTACTTC
TRBJ2-5,TRBV20-1,few,15,TRBD1,CSAPSSGQGYETQYF,TGCAGTGCCCCGTCCTCGGGACAGGGGTATGAGACCCAGTACTTC
TRBJ1-5,TRBV7-2,few,14,-,CASSFDSSNQPQHF,TGTGCCAGCAGCTTCGACAGTAGCAATCAGCCCCAGCATTTT
TRBJ2-3,TRBV10-3,-,14,-,CAISEDSLGDTQYF,TGTGCCATCAGTGAGGACTCCCTGGGAGATACGCAGTATTTT
TRBJ2-7,TRBV11-2,-,15,TRBD2,CASSRTSGGSYEQYF,TGTGCCAGCAGCCGGACTAGCGGGGGATCCTACGAGCAGTACTTC